Listed here are 30 T cell receptor beta chains from one sample, sequenced in a study of T cell clonality in common variable immunodeficiency. Here immunoSEQ multiplex PCR was the method, and the copy in TCRdb shows in-frame clones only, minus some. Observed in the sample are 2,500 to 3,000 clones, none of them singletons. The study's findings and limits: Reportedly, TCR beta sequences from common variable immunodeficiency showed fewer deletions and N-nucleotide insertions.

Antigens for these TCRs are unknown. Sequencing input: peripheral blood mononuclear cells. Every receptor here comes from a human donor with common variable immunodeficiency.

Comment on this clone: The read terminates 3 residues before the CDR3 end, so the remaining end is supplied by the germline J gene. The chain combines TRBV7-9 with TRBJ2-5; D perhaps matches TRBD2 (5 bases). The V end lost 1 base, the J end lost 6 bases, and 12 bases lay between the germline ends. Germline assignment: CDR1 SEHNR and CDR2 FQNEAQ (reference sequence). The CDR3 loop spans 14 amino acids. CDR3: CASSLDSGVKTQYF. CDR3 DNA, as far as it was read: TGTGCCAGCAGCTTAGATTCCGGGGTAAAGACC.

By its share, this clone is medium-sized. The read stops 3 residues short of the end of the CDR3; the missing end is completed from the germline J gene. The chain has TRBV5-6 and TRBJ1-4; possibly TRBD1 for D (5 bases). With 1 base removed from V and 5 bases from J, the gap between germline ends came to 9 bases. Germline lookup yields CDR1 SGHDT and CDR2 YYEEEE. This CDR3 region has 14 residues. This chain's CDR3 is CASSLNRRNEKLFF. Partial CDR3 DNA: TGTGCCAGCAGCTTGAACAGGCGGAATGAAAAA.

This clone is classed as medium-sized. Read coverage stops 3 residues before the CDR3 terminus; the germline J gene supplies the remainder. The chain joins TRBV18 to TRBJ2-5; possible D gene TRBD2, 6 bases. Germline V gene data show CDR1 as KGHSH and CDR2 as LQKENI. Trimming shortened V by 3 bases and J by 0 bases, and 14 bases separated the two germline ends. The CDR3 runs to 16 residues. Incomplete CDR3 DNA: TGTGCCAGCTCACCCCGGGACTCCGTGTACCAAGAGACC. It specifies CASSPRDSVYQET. The whole CDR3 sequence reads CASSPRDSVYQETQYF.

This clone is deemed medium-sized (0.01 to 0.1%). The read gets to within 3 residues of the CDR3 end, and the germline J gene fills in the rest. The genes are TRBV2 and TRBJ1-2, with D unresolved. Trimming took 8 bases from V and 4 from J, leaving 17 bases between them. The CDR3 spans 14 residues. Germline V CDR1 and CDR2: SNHLY, FYNNEI. The part of the CDR3 DNA that was read is TGTGCCAGCTATATAACCGGGTCCCTCTATGGC. Its translation: CASYITGSLYG. In full, the CDR3 reads CASYITGSLYGYTF.

This clone was seen ten or more times. Coverage ceases 3 residues before the CDR3 finishes, and the germline J gene fills in the end. The chain uses TRBV12-3 or TRBV12-4 and TRBJ1-1; 8 bases fit TRBD1. This CDR3 comprises 17 residues. The V gene end was trimmed by 5 bases and the J gene end by 3 bases; junction bases not matched to a gene: 14. CDR3 residues: CASSRDRTGSRHTEAFF. The CDR3 bases that were read are TGTGCCAGCAGTCGGGACAGGACAGGGTCAAGGCACACTGAA.

By sample fraction, this clone is medium-sized. The CDR3 end lies 3 residues beyond the end of the read and is filled in from the germline J gene. V gene TRBV5-1 combines with J gene TRBJ2-7; 11 bases are shared with TRBD1. Germline loops: CDR1 SGHRS, CDR2 YFSETQ. This CDR3 is 15 amino acids long. V lost 6 bases to trimming and J lost 1 base; unmatched junction nucleotides: 6. The CDR3 region is CASNSGTGGSYEQYF. CDR3 DNA (partial): TGCGCCAGCAATTCCGGGACAGGGGGATCCTACGAG.

This clone came up many times. The read stops 3 residues short of the end of the CDR3; the missing end is completed from the germline J gene. This chain links TRBV12-3 or TRBV12-4 with TRBJ2-7; D is undetermined. The CDR3 is 15 amino acids. Trimming pared 3 bases from V and 2 bases from J, leaving 14 bases between. The CDR3 bases that were read are TGTGCCAGCAGTTTTATCGAGGAGACACCCTACGAG. Its protein is CASSFIEETPYE. In full, the CDR3 reads CASSFIEETPYEQYF.

This clone has a handful of counts. The read falls 3 residues short of the CDR3 end, and the missing part is taken from the germline J gene. This chain connects TRBV19 to TRBJ1-2, with TRBD1 matching over 7 bases. This CDR3 spans 14 amino acids. The trim removed 5 bases at V and 4 bases at J, leaving 7 bases unmatched. CDR1 LNHDA and CDR2 SQIVND come from the germline V gene (reference sequence). CDR3 bases read: TGTGCCAGTAGTCTTAGACAGGGCGGCTATGGC. It specifies CASSLRQGGYG. The whole CDR3 protein is CASSLRQGGYGYTF.

By share of the sample, this clone is medium-sized. Read coverage stops 3 residues before the CDR3 terminus; the germline J gene supplies the remainder. The V and J genes are TRBV5-1 and TRBJ2-1; D might be TRBD2 (6 bases). The V gene's germline CDR1 is SGHRS and CDR2 YFSETQ. The CDR3 covers 16 residues. V dropped 5 bases and J dropped 0 bases, with 15 bases sitting between them. CDR3 bases read: TGCGCCAGCAGTAGCGGAACGAGAAGCTCCTACAATGAG. Its protein is CASSSGTRSSYNE. The whole CDR3 sequence is CASSSGTRSSYNEQFF. Based on the CDR3 plus reference TRBV5-1 and TRBJ2-1, the full variable domain is KAGVTQTPRYLIKTRGQQVTLSCSPISGHRSVSWYQQTPGQGLQFLFEYFSETQRNKGNFPGRFSGRQFSNSRSEMNVSTLELGDSALYLCASSSGTRSSYNEQFFGPGTRLTVL.

This clone occurred many times. Coverage ceases 3 residues before the CDR3 finishes, and the germline J gene fills in the end. The rearrangement uses TRBV4-2 and TRBJ2-5; perhaps TRBD1 as D (6 bases). This CDR3 has 14 residues. Trimming took 0 bases from V and 4 from J, leaving 9 bases between them. Germline lookup yields CDR1 LGHNA and CDR2 YNFKEQ. CDR3 in amino acids: CASSQDSRGETQYF. Partial CDR3 DNA: TGTGCCAGCAGCCAAGATTCCAGGGGAGAGACC.

This clone was detected ten times or more. The read terminates 3 residues before the CDR3 end, so the remaining end is supplied by the germline J gene. This sequence joins TRBV6-1 and TRBJ2-3, with D tentatively TRBD2 (7 bases). V lost 3 bases and J lost 2, with 12 bases in between. This CDR3 spans 15 amino acids. CDR1 MNHNS and CDR2 SASEGT come from the germline V gene. CDR3 sequence reads: CASSDGGGLTDTQYF. The part of the CDR3 DNA that was read is TGTGCCAGCAGTGACGGCGGGGGCCTCACAGATACG.

This clone qualifies as medium-sized. The read comes to an end 3 residues before the CDR3 does, leaving the germline J gene to fill in the end. This chain connects TRBV9 to TRBJ2-6, with D maybe TRBD1 (5 bases). Trimming removed 0 bases at V and 0 bases at J, with 19 bases between. CDR3 length: 20 amino acids. Looked up from germline, CDR1 is SGDLS and CDR2 is YYNGEE. Incomplete CDR3 DNA: TGTGCCAGCAGCGTAGGTCAGGGATATCCTCCAGGCTCTGGGGCCAACGTC. It is translated as CASSVGQGYPPGSGANV. The CDR3 in its entirety is CASSVGQGYPPGSGANVLTF.

This clone was detected a few times. The read ends 3 residues before the CDR3 terminus; that terminus is restored from the germline J gene. This chain joins TRBV20-1 and TRBJ2-3; 9 nucleotides align to TRBD1. Germline trimming cut 4 bases from V and 4 bases from J; bases unmatched to any gene: 12. The CDR3 has 16 amino acids. Germline V gene sequence: CDR1 DFQATT, CDR2 SNEGSKA (reference sequence). CDR3 DNA, as far as it was read: TGCAGTGCTATTCCCCCCGGGACAGGGAAAGCAGATACG. Translation: CSAIPPGTGKADT. The full CDR3 protein is CSAIPPGTGKADTQYF.

By sample share, this clone is medium-sized. The read halts 3 residues ahead of the CDR3 end, with the missing end drawn from the germline J gene. The chain couples TRBV20-1 to TRBJ1-5; D is ambiguous. CDR1 is DFQATT and CDR2 is SNEGSKA in the germline V gene (reference sequence). The V and J ends lost 3 bases and 4 bases respectively, with 10 bases between them. This CDR3 has 13 amino acids. CDR3 DNA (partial): TGCAGTGCTAGCGGGTTTGGGAATCAGCCC. Translated, it gives CSASGFGNQP. The CDR3 as a whole reads CSASGFGNQPQHF.

For this clone: A much larger clone differs by one base, so this may be a read error. Read coverage stops 3 residues before the CDR3 terminus; the germline J gene supplies the remainder. V is TRBV2 and J is TRBJ1-3; 11 bases line up with TRBD1. The germline V gene has CDR1 SNHLY and CDR2 FYNNEI. The CDR3 is 15 residues long. This chain's CDR3 is CASRGQGAIGNTIYF. Partial CDR3 DNA: TGTGCGAGCAGAGGACAGGGGGCGATTGGAAACACC.

In regard to this clone: The read gets to within 3 residues of the CDR3 end, and the germline J gene fills in the rest. J is TRBJ1-4 and V is TRBV19, with a tentative D call TRBD1 (6 bases). The CDR3 contains 14 residues. Trimming left V 3 bases short and J 8 bases short, with 13 bases between. CDR1 is LNHDA and CDR2 is SQIVND in the germline V gene (reference sequence). CDR3 DNA (partial): TGTGCCAGTAGTATGGGCCAGGGGAGCGAAAAA. Translating gives CASSMGQGSEK. Given in full, the CDR3 is CASSMGQGSEKLFF.

This clone was detected ten times or more. Coverage ceases 3 residues before the CDR3 finishes, and the germline J gene fills in the end. The chain employs TRBV7-9 and TRBJ1-1; a weak D match, TRBD1 (5 bases). The ends were cut back, 4 bases at V and 1 base at J, with 13 bases in the middle. This CDR3 has 15 residues. The germline CDR1 and CDR2 sequences are SEHNR and FQNEAQ (reference sequence). The CDR3 DNA, read in part, is TGTGCCAGCAGCTCGTCCCTGGGGCCGAACACTGAA. Protein product: CASSSSLGPNTE. From start to end, the CDR3 is CASSSSLGPNTEAFF.

This clone rates as medium-sized (0.01 to 0.1%). Coverage ceases 3 residues before the CDR3 finishes, and the germline J gene fills in the end. The chain has TRBV19 and TRBJ1-1; TRBD1 matches at 8 bases. The CDR3 runs 15 residues. Germline loops: CDR1 LNHDA, CDR2 SQIVND (reference sequence). Germline trimming cut 6 bases from V and 1 base from J; bases unmatched to any gene: 7. CDR3 DNA, as far as it was read: TGTGCCAGTAGGGGAAGACAGGGGAGGAACACTGAA. Its translation is CASRGRQGRNTE. The whole CDR3 protein is CASRGRQGRNTEAFF.

This clone qualifies as medium-sized. The read ends 3 residues shy of where the CDR3 ends; the end is completed using the germline J gene. The rearrangement links TRBV18 to TRBJ2-3; maybe TRBD1 (5 bases). The CDR3 length is 15 residues. The germline CDR1 and CDR2 sequences are KGHSH and LQKENI. The ends were cut back, 5 bases at V and 2 bases at J, with 14 bases in the middle. The CDR3: CASSSAAGNTDTQYF. Incomplete CDR3 DNA: TGTGCCAGCTCATCGGCCGCAGGGAACACAGATACG.

Judged by abundance, this clone is medium-sized. CDR3: CASRSTGYTDTQYF. Partial CDR3 DNA: TGTGCCAGCAGATCCACAGGGTACACAGATACG. V and J are TRBV2 and TRBJ2-3; a weak D match, TRBD1 (6 bases). From the germline J gene comes the end of the CDR3, since the read stops 3 residues before it. The germline V and J ends were trimmed by 6 bases and 2 bases, with 12 bases remaining between them. Germline-derived CDR1 and CDR2 are SNHLY and FYNNEI. This CDR3 region has 14 residues.

This clone is medium-sized in the sample. The CDR3 extends 3 residues past the end of the read, so its final part is completed from the germline J gene. The chain recombines TRBV29-1 with TRBJ2-1, with TRBD1 matching over 7 bases. The CDR3 contains 13 residues. V shed 6 bases, J shed 7 bases, and the junction held 9 bases outside the gene matches. The germline gives CDR1 SQVTM, CDR2 ANQGSEA. The CDR3 bases that were read are TGCAGCGTGCGAGGACAGGATATGAATGAG. Translating gives CSVRGQDMNE. The CDR3, in full, reads CSVRGQDMNEQFF.

This clone has just a few counts. The read terminates 3 residues before the CDR3 end, so the remaining end is supplied by the germline J gene. The genes are TRBV7-9 and TRBJ2-3, with 12 nucleotides matching TRBD2. J gave up 3 bases and V 5 bases, and 3 bases lay outside the gene matches. This CDR3 is built from 15 residues. Germline V lookup: CDR1 SEHNR, CDR2 FQNEAQ (reference sequence). The sequenced part of the CDR3 DNA is TGTGCCAGCAGCCGTACTAGCGGGGGGACAGATACG. Encoded protein: CASSRTSGGTDT. The full-length CDR3 reads as CASSRTSGGTDTQYF.

This clone is labeled as medium-sized (0.01 to 0.1%). Read data end 3 residues before the CDR3 end; the end is taken from the germline J gene. The V gene is TRBV9, the J gene TRBJ1-2; no definite D call. The CDR3 is made up of 15 amino acids. CDR1 and CDR2 from the germline V gene are SGDLS and YYNGEE. The germline V and J ends were trimmed by 4 bases and 2 bases, with 15 bases remaining between them. The covered CDR3 bases are TGTGCCAGCAGCCTCACCTCGGGTCGCAACTATGGC. It encodes CASSLTSGRNYG. The full CDR3 reads CASSLTSGRNYGYTF.

Relative to its sample, this clone is medium-sized. The CDR3 is cut off 3 residues early in the read; its end comes from the germline J gene. The chain uses TRBV10-3 and TRBJ2-1; 7 bases match TRBD2. Germline loops: CDR1 ENHRY, CDR2 SYGVKD. The CDR3 spans 14 residues. V lost 10 bases to trimming and J lost 8 bases; unmatched junction nucleotides: 14. The CDR3 loop reads CATTQWGGLDEQFF. CDR3 DNA, as far as it was read: TGTGCCACCACACAGTGGGGGGGTCTCGATGAG.

This clone is medium-sized. The CDR3 end is not reached by the read, which stops 3 residues before it; the germline J gene fills it in. The chain carries TRBV20-1 and TRBJ1-1; D is perhaps TRBD1 (6 bases). The CDR3 length is 13 residues. V was pared by 2 bases and J by 7 bases, with 14 bases between. Germline-derived CDR1 and CDR2 are DFQATT and SNEGSKA (reference sequence). CDR3 in amino acids: CSARPGEIGEAFF. CDR3 DNA, as far as it was read: TGCAGTGCTAGACCAGGGGAAATCGGTGAA.

This clone is medium-sized (0.01 to 0.1%). The read is 3 residues too short to cover the CDR3 end, so that end is filled in from the germline J gene. This rearrangement joins TRBV7-9 to TRBJ2-2, with D possibly matching TRBD2 (5 bases). Germline CDR1 reads SEHNR; CDR2 reads FQNEAQ (reference sequence). The CDR3 has 12 amino acids. V was pared by 10 bases and J by 5 bases, with 11 bases between. CDR3 bases read: TGTGCCAACGGGCGGGCTACCGGGGAG. Amino acids: CANGRATGE. The whole CDR3 sequence reads CANGRATGELFF. Together with reference TRBV7-9 and TRBJ2-2, the CDR3 gives the full variable domain: DTGVSQNPRHKITKRGQNVTFRCDPISEHNRLYWYRQTLGQGPEFLTYFQNEAQLEKSRLLSDRFSAERPKGSFSTLEIQRTEQGDSAMYLCANGRATGELFFGEGSRLTVL.

This clone was found many times. The CDR3 is cut off 3 residues early in the read; its end comes from the germline J gene. The chain recombines TRBV5-1 with TRBJ1-6, with D uncertain. This CDR3 has 15 amino acids. Trimming left V 0 bases short and J 6 bases short, with 10 bases between. From germline, CDR1 is SGHRS and CDR2 YFSETQ. The part of the CDR3 DNA that was read is TGCGCCAGCAGCTTGGATGCAGGCTTTAATTCACCC. It codes for CASSLDAGFNSP. The whole CDR3 sequence is CASSLDAGFNSPLHF.

This clone showed up just a few times. The sequenced fragment ends 3 residues before the CDR3 boundary, so the rest is inferred from the germline J gene. V and J are TRBV19 and TRBJ2-1; 9 bases are shared with TRBD2. The V and J ends lost 5 bases and 4 bases, in that order; junction bases with no gene match: 9. Germline CDR1 reads LNHDA; CDR2 reads SQIVND (reference sequence). The CDR3 runs to 16 residues. The sequenced part of the CDR3 DNA is TGTGCCAGTAGTGAACGACGACTAGCGGATTACAATGAG. Amino acid sequence: CASSERRLADYNE. The entire CDR3 is CASSERRLADYNEQFF.

This clone showed up just a few times. The read comes to an end 3 residues before the CDR3 does, leaving the germline J gene to fill in the end. V is TRBV25-1 and J is TRBJ1-1, with TRBD1 as a possible D gene (5 bases). CDR1 MGHDK and CDR2 SYGVNS come from the germline V gene. CDR3 size: 13 residues. V was pared by 11 bases and J by 0 bases, with 13 bases between. This CDR3 reads CASGTSMNTEAFF. The sequenced part of the CDR3 DNA is TGTGCCTCCGGGACTTCCATGAACACTGAA.

By frequency in the sample, this clone is medium-sized. The read comes to an end 3 residues before the CDR3 does, leaving the germline J gene to fill in the end. The J gene is TRBJ2-6, the V gene TRBV5-6; D unclear. CDR3 size: 14 residues. Germline CDR1 reads SGHDT; CDR2 reads YYEEEE. Trimming removed 6 bases at V and 4 bases at J, with 11 bases between. The CDR3 region is CASTTWPGANVLTF. Incomplete CDR3 DNA: TGTGCCAGCACCACATGGCCCGGGGCCAACGTC.